A single sample is the source of the 3 T cell receptor beta chains below, sequenced in a study of blood T cell repertoires in COVID-19. Clones were read by immunoSEQ multiplex PCR, and TCRdb kept only the in-frame ones, dropping some. Of some 150,000 clones listed, roughly 82% were seen once; the top ten hold just over 9.5%. Sequenced material: peripheral blood. These receptors originate from a woman aged 45-65 years with acute or convalescent COVID-19.

V gene TRBV6-5 combines with J gene TRBJ1-5; the match to TRBD1 covers 9 bases. The germline CDR1 and CDR2 sequences are MNHEY and SVGAGI. The CDR3 totals 14 residues. With 5 bases clipped from V and 7 bases from J, the junction kept 6 bases outside the gene matches. The CDR3 is CASSTDRGGQPQHF. DNA of the CDR3: TGTGCCAGCAGTACGGACAGGGGCGGGCAGCCCCAGCATTTT.

CDR3 coding DNA: TGTGCCAGCAGCTTAGCGCGGGTAGGATCCTACGAGCAGTACTTC. Translation gives CASSLARVGSYEQYF. This chain uses TRBV7-2 with TRBJ2-7, with D possibly being TRBD2 (5 bases). Germline V CDR1 and CDR2: SGHTA, FQGNSA. The CDR3 runs to 15 residues. V lost 0 bases and J 1 base, leaving 10 bases between the germline ends.

This clone appeared many times. This chain connects TRBV7-9 to TRBJ1-1, with 9 positions matching TRBD1. This CDR3 has 13 amino acids. Germline V CDR1 and CDR2: SEHNR, FQNEAQ (reference sequence). J lost 11 bases, V lost 2 bases, and 6 bases had no gene match. The CDR3: CASSLYRGLVAFF. In DNA form, the CDR3 reads TGTGCCAGCAGCTTATACAGGGGGCTGGTCGCTTTCTTT.